This T cell receptor beta chain appears in the sequencing data of a study of blood T cells in healthy people across ages. The individuals who served as donors were healthy Caucasians living in Russia, aged about 6 to 100. Combining a sample-barcoded 5' primer with a J-beta primer mix, a second PCR ran for about 7 to 11 cycles. A tag from a template-switch adaptor with 12 random nucleotides marked each cDNA molecule. TCRdb passed the 5' RACE reads through MiXCR, listing each CDR3 protein once. The table lists approximately 400,000 distinct CDR3 sequences, about half of them singletons. The CDR3 has 16 residues. The germline CDR1 and CDR2 sequences are SGHDN and FVKESK.

Specimen: blood. This chain joins TRBV14 and TRBJ2-5, with TRBD2 identical over 8 bases. The last part of the DNA fits TRBJ2-7 better; the J call may be wrong. This receptor was taken from a man aged 60 to 69 in good health. Here the CDR3 reads CASSHPPSSGKHEQYF. Written as DNA, the CDR3 is TGTGCCAGCAGCCACCCACCCAGTAGCGGGAAACACGAGCAGTACTTC.